The 18 T cell receptor beta chains listed next were all sequenced from one sample in a study of blood T cell repertoires in COVID-19. Libraries were prepared by immunoSEQ multiplex PCR; TCRdb keeps only in-frame clonotypes and omits some of them. This repertoire shows some 260,000 clones, approximately 88% found once; its top ten account for about a tenth. The sequencing input was peripheral blood. These receptors came from an older woman with COVID-19, enrolled during active disease.

The gene calls are TRBV6-5 and TRBJ1-4; D is perhaps TRBD1 (5 bases). CDR1 and CDR2 from the germline V gene are MNHEY and SVGAGI. Trimming stripped 7 bases from V and 4 bases from J, with 16 bases between. CDR3 size: 15 residues. CDR3 loop: CASTSGLGGNEKLFF. For the CDR3, the DNA is TGTGCCAGCACCTCAGGACTCGGGGGTAATGAAAAACTGTTTTTT.

This clone was observed once. The CDR3 region is CASSPSVVGVTEAFF. The CDR3 bases are TGTGCCAGCTCACCCTCGGTGGTGGGCGTCACTGAAGCTTTCTTT. The rearrangement uses TRBV18 and TRBJ1-1; D not certain. CDR1 and CDR2 (germline): KGHSH, LQKENI. The CDR3 has 15 residues. V gave up 3 bases and J gave up 4 bases, with 15 bases separating them.

The rearrangement uses TRBV10-3 and TRBJ1-1; 7 bases align to TRBD1. This CDR3 spans 15 amino acids. V was pared by 8 bases and J by 0 bases, with 9 bases of the junction left unmatched. The germline gives CDR1 ENHRY, CDR2 SYGVKD. The CDR3 region is CAIAGGGQMNTEAFF. The CDR3 nucleotides are TGTGCCATCGCCGGGGGGGGACAGATGAACACTGAAGCTTTCTTT.

The gene calls are TRBV7-6 and TRBJ1-5; weak D call: TRBD1 (5 bases). The germline V gene encodes CDR1 SGHVS and CDR2 FNYEAQ. Between the trimmed V and J ends, which lost 1 base and 4 bases, there was a span of 11 bases. This CDR3 is 15 amino acids long. CDR3 DNA sequence: TGTGCCAGCAGCTTAGGCGGGGCTTGGAATCAGCCCCAGCATTTT. It specifies CASSLGGAWNQPQHF.

This chain uses TRBV6-5 with TRBJ1-1; D is possibly TRBD1 (6 bases). Trimming removed 6 bases at V and 5 bases at J, with 13 bases between. The CDR3 is 13 amino acids. Germline lookup yields CDR1 MNHEY and CDR2 SVGAGI. CDR3 amino acids: CASRRSGETEAFF. The DNA of the CDR3 is TGTGCCAGCAGAAGATCAGGGGAAACTGAAGCTTTCTTT.

The chain joins TRBV28 to TRBJ2-7; 14 nucleotides line up with TRBD2. The V and J ends lost 5 bases and 0 bases, in that order; junction bases with no gene match: 15. The CDR3 spans 20 residues. Germline CDR1 is MDHEN and CDR2 is SYDVKM. The CDR3 coding sequence is TGTGCCAGCAGTCCCACCTGGGCGGGACTAGCGGGAGTTCGCTCCTACGAGCAGTACTTC. This sequence encodes CASSPTWAGLAGVRSYEQYF.

The V and J genes are TRBV30 and TRBJ1-4; no reliable D call. The CDR3 extends over 13 amino acids. Germline assignment: CDR1 GTSNPN and CDR2 SVGIG (reference sequence). Trimming pared 2 bases from V and 5 bases from J, leaving 9 bases between. The CDR3 spells CAWSYLENEKLFF. CDR3 bases: TGTGCCTGGAGTTATTTAGAGAATGAAAAACTGTTTTTT. The variable domain in full, completed from reference TRBV30 and TRBJ1-4, reads SQTIHQWPATLVQPVGSPLSLECTVEGTSNPNLYWYRQAAGRGLQLLFYSVGIGQISSEVPQNLSASRPQDRQFILSSKKLLLSDSGFYLCAWSYLENEKLFFGSGTQLSVL.

The rearrangement uses TRBV4-3 and TRBJ1-2; D not certain. V was cut by 5 bases and J by 4 bases, with 17 bases left in between. The germline gives CDR1 LGHNA, CDR2 YSLEER. The CDR3 spans 15 residues. CDR3: CASSNRAPAGYGYTF. The DNA of the CDR3 is TGCGCCAGCAGCAACCGGGCTCCGGCGGGCTATGGCTACACCTTC.

V is TRBV5-1 and J is TRBJ2-1; perhaps TRBD1 as D (5 bases). CDR1 is SGHRS and CDR2 is YFSETQ in the germline V gene. The ends were cut back, 6 bases at V and 4 bases at J, with 17 bases in the middle. The CDR3 runs to 15 residues. The CDR3 loop reads CASNPGHLTYNEQFF. The CDR3 DNA reads TGCGCCAGCAATCCAGGACACCTCACTTACAATGAGCAGTTCTTC. Looking up the rest from reference TRBV5-1 and TRBJ2-1 gives the full variable domain: KAGVTQTPRYLIKTRGQQVTLSCSPISGHRSVSWYQQTPGQGLQFLFEYFSETQRNKGNFPGRFSGRQFSNSRSEMNVSTLELGDSALYLCASNPGHLTYNEQFFGPGTRLTVL.

This clone is a singleton in its sample. V is TRBV9 and J is TRBJ2-7, with 10 bases fitting TRBD2. CDR1 SGDLS and CDR2 YYNGEE come from the germline V gene. The CDR3 totals 14 residues. J gave up 7 bases and V 7 bases, and 11 bases lay outside the gene matches. The CDR3: CASPSEREGREQYF. Here the CDR3 DNA reads TGTGCCAGCCCCTCGGAGCGGGAGGGCCGGGAGCAGTACTTC.

Only one count was recorded for this clone. V usage is TRBV4-1 and J usage is TRBJ2-7, with TRBD1 matching 8 bases. CDR3 length: 16 residues. The V and J ends lost 2 bases and 6 bases, in that order; junction bases with no gene match: 12. Germline V gives CDR1 MGHRA, CDR2 YSYEKL. CDR3 sequence: CASSQTSQGAKAEQYF. CDR3 bases: TGCGCCAGCAGCCAAACTTCGCAGGGGGCGAAGGCCGAGCAGTACTTC.

The chain carries TRBV28 and TRBJ1-6, with a possible D match to TRBD1 (5 bases). The V gene's germline CDR1 is MDHEN and CDR2 SYDVKM. V was cut by 2 bases and J by 7 bases, with 9 bases left in between. This CDR3 region has 14 residues. The CDR3 nucleotides are TGTGCCAGCAGTTTAGCAGGGCCGAATTCACCCCTCCACTTT. Translated: CASSLAGPNSPLHF. Together with reference TRBV28 and TRBJ1-6, the CDR3 gives the full variable domain: DVKVTQSSRYLVKRTGEKVFLECVQDMDHENMFWYRQDPGLGLRLIYFSYDVKMKEKGDIPEGYSVSREKKERFSLILESASTNQTSMYLCASSLAGPNSPLHFGNGTRLTVT.

This sequence joins TRBV19 and TRBJ1-5; 7 bases agree with TRBD1. The CDR3 is made up of 15 amino acids. CDR1 and CDR2 from the germline V gene are LNHDA and SQIVND (reference sequence). V dropped 4 bases and J dropped 3; count of bases not matched to a gene: 6. The chain's CDR3 is CASSRGDSPNQPQHF. Written as DNA, the CDR3 is TGTGCCAGTAGTAGGGGGGACAGCCCCAATCAGCCCCAGCATTTT.

The chain carries TRBV23-1 and TRBJ1-1; no clear D. TRBV23-1 is an ORF; its function is uncertain. V shed 0 bases and J shed 0 bases, with 8 bases lying between them. The CDR3 length is 15 residues. The DNA for the CDR3 is TGCGCCAGCAGTCAATCGACACTTATGAACACTGAAGCTTTCTTT. Its protein product is CASSQSTLMNTEAFF.

This chain links TRBV6-1 with TRBJ1-2; D remains ambiguous. The V gene lost 2 bases and the J gene lost 4 bases, with 5 bases spanning the gap. The CDR3 totals 12 residues. CDR1 and CDR2 (germline): MNHNS, SASEGT. The CDR3, as DNA: TGTGCCAGCAGTGAATCCCTCTATGGCTACACCTTC. Translating it yields CASSESLYGYTF.

V gene TRBV19 combines with J gene TRBJ2-1; 7 positions agree with TRBD2. The ends lost 2 bases at V and 8 bases at J; junction bases unmatched: 9. Germline-derived CDR1 and CDR2 are LNHDA and SQIVND (reference sequence). CDR3 length: 15 residues. The CDR3 nucleotides are TGTGCCAGTAGTATATCTAGCGGCCCTACGGATGAGCAGTTCTTC. It specifies CASSISSGPTDEQFF.

V and J are TRBV6-5 and TRBJ2-7, with TRBD2 identical over 13 bases. V lost 5 bases, J lost 3 bases, and 4 bases stayed unmatched. Germline V lookup: CDR1 MNHEY, CDR2 SVGAGI. The CDR3 runs 15 residues. For the CDR3, the DNA is TGTGCCAGCAGTCCACTAGCGGGAGGGAACTACGAGCAGTACTTC. Protein sequence: CASSPLAGGNYEQYF.

The chain recombines TRBV7-3 with TRBJ2-7, with 12 nucleotides matching TRBD2. This CDR3 has 18 residues. The germline CDR1 and CDR2 sequences are SGHTA and FQGTGA. Trimming at V came to 5 bases and at J to 4 bases, leaving 15 bases not matched to a gene. CDR3 loop: CASSRTPTSGSLSYEQYF. In nucleotides, the CDR3 is TGTGCCAGCAGCCGAACCCCGACTAGCGGGAGTTTAAGTTACGAGCAGTACTTC.